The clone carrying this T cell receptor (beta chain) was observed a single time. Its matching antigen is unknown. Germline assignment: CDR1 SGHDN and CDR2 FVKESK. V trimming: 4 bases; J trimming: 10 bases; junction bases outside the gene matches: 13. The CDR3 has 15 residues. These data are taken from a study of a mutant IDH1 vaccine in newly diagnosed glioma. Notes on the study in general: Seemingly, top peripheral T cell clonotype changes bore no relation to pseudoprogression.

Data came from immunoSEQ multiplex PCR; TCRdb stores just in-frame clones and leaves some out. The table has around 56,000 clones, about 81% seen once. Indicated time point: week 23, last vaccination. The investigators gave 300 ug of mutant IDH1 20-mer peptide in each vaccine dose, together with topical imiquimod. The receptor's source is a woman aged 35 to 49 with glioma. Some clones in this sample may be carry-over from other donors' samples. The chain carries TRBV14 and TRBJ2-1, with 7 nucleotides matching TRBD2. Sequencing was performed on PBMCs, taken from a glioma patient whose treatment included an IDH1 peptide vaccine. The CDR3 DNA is TGTGCCAGCAGCCTCCGGGAGCGGGGTTGGGGAGAGCAGTTCTTC. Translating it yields CASSLRERGWGEQFF.